This T cell receptor (beta chain) was sequenced for a study of beta chain features in type 1 diabetes. Study-level results: Moderately but significantly shorter TCRB CDR3s were found in Type 1 diabetes patients in all four CD4+ subsets.

Germline CDR1 reads MNHNY; CDR2 reads SVGAGI (reference sequence). Trimming took off 6 bases at V and 1 base at J, with 16 bases between the two ends. The CDR3 loop spans 16 amino acids. About this clone: Its matching antigen is unknown.

Reverse transcription of all isolated RNA meant that expressed TCRB transcripts were sequenced. The repertoire was sequenced with immunoSEQ multiplex PCR; TCRdb's copy has only in-frame clones and lacks some. The sample lists a few hundred thousand clones, 15% to 20% seen once, with more than 0.075% in the top ten. The genes are TRBV6-6 and TRBJ1-3; D is perhaps TRBD1 (5 bases). Sequenced: naive CD4+ T cells from blood. The source of this sequence is a man aged 25 to 40 with type 1 diabetes. CDR3 sequence reads: CASSPVGGVSGNTIYF. The CDR3 coding sequence is TGTGCCAGCAGCCCCGTTGGGGGGGTGTCTGGAAACACCATATATTTT.